The T cell receptor (beta chain) described here comes from a study of T cell repertoires in cytomegalovirus infection (dated by TCRdb to the late 2010s). General notes on the study: Donor HLA type was relevant to the analysis, as public TCR beta signatures indicated carriage of CMV infection together with the matching HLA type.

This clonotype came up a few times. No cognate antigen has been identified for it. One base away there is no much larger clone; base qualities are not given. Sequencing was carried out with an Illumina HiSeq 1500. The public sequencing data were trimmed at Q25 with fastp and processed into clonotypes with MiXCR by TCRdb, which kept only in-frame beta chains. Here each entry gathers all rows of one CDR3 protein and keeps the most common genes and DNA. For this sample the table gives roughly 300,000 distinct CDR3 sequences, of which more than 20% were detected only once. The ten most abundant clones make up roughly 14% of the sample. Beyond this particular receptor, the publication reports: In both this cohort and an independent approximately 350-donor cohort, the cumulative frequency of public TCR beta family members distinguished carriers of CMV infection plus the relevant HLA type. The ex vivo response was dominated by HLA-C-restricted CMV-specific TCR beta clonotypes, and the single most frequent clonotype in two of eight donors was supplied by these HLA-C-restricted clonotypes.

Specimen: PBMCs. The sequence came from a human donor in good health (CMV status not recorded). Some clones in this sample may be carry-over from other donors' samples.

The DNA is TGTGCCAGCAGTCGACAGGGGGTGGGTGTGTGGCTGTTTTTT. It specifies CASSRQGVGVWLFF. The chain was built from TRBV28 and TRBJ2-2; 9 junctional bases match TRBD1. The CDR3 sequence holds 14 residues, the cysteine and phenylalanine included. Only the CDR3 DNA is retained, 42 bases long and in frame from the first base. Unmatched junction bases come to 11, with V trimmed by 5 bases and J by 13 bases. CDR1 and CDR2, per the germline V gene, are MDHEN and SYDVKM.